These 7 T cell receptor beta chains share one sample of origin, sequenced in a study of blood T cells in healthy people across ages. A second roughly 6 to 11 cycle PCR used barcoded and J-beta primers. TCRdb fed the 5' RACE reads into MiXCR, producing one record per CDR3 protein. The data contain 750,000 to 950,000 distinct CDR3 sequences, around 25% of them singletons. These same records also appear under a second study, on T cells of mothers and their children.

The sequencing input was blood. The receptors come from a boy younger than 18 in good health.

This clonotype was observed once. The CDR3 sequence: CASSLLQDRDNEQFF. The CDR3 region has the DNA TGTGCCAGCAGTTTACTTCAGGACAGGGACAATGAGCAGTTCTTC. V and J are TRBV28 and TRBJ2-1; 8 bases agree with TRBD1. CDR1 is MDHEN and CDR2 is SYDVKM in the germline V gene. V shed 2 bases, J shed 5 bases, and the junction held 5 bases outside the gene matches. This CDR3 is built from 15 residues.

The chain combines TRBV21-1 with TRBJ2-5. TRBV21-1 is a pseudogene segment. The CDR3 extends over 14 amino acids. The CDR3 region is CASSQKRGQETQYF. The DNA of the CDR3 is TGTGCCAGCAGCCAAAAGCGGGGGCAAGAGACCCAGTACTTC.

The V and J genes are TRBV29-1 and TRBJ2-3; D is unclear. The germline CDR1 and CDR2 sequences are SQVTM and ANQGSEA. The CDR3 runs to 12 residues. The V and J ends lost 0 bases and 9 bases respectively, with 10 bases between them. CDR3 DNA sequence: TGCAGCGTTGAAGATGGGTCCTGGACGCAGTATTTT. Residues: CSVEDGSWTQYF.

This clonotype was found a few times. CDR3 in DNA: TGCGCCAGCAGCATACGACTAGCGGGACAAGAGACCCAGTACTTC. Translation gives CASSIRLAGQETQYF. The chain couples TRBV5-1 to TRBJ2-5; 11 bases match TRBD2. Germline CDR1 and CDR2: SGHRS and YFSETQ. V lost 4 bases and J lost 2; bases outside the gene matches: 4. The length of the CDR3 is 15 residues.

This clonotype has more than one count but fewer than ten. The chain couples TRBV3-1 to TRBJ2-5, with D possibly called TRBD1 or TRBD2 (5 bases each). Germline-derived CDR1 and CDR2 are LGHDT and YNNKEL (reference sequence). V was clipped by 3 bases and J by 3 bases, with 11 bases between them. The CDR3 is 14 residues long. The DNA for the CDR3 is TGTGCCAGCAGCCAGACAGCGGTCGAAGAGACCCAGTACTTC. This gives the protein CASSQTAVEETQYF.

The V and J genes are TRBV3-1 and TRBJ2-5; D gene unclear. V was shortened by 6 bases and J by 3 bases, with 5 bases between the two germline ends. The CDR3 extends over 11 amino acids. Germline CDR1 and CDR2: LGHDT and YNNKEL (reference sequence). The CDR3 here is CASRSKETQYF. CDR3 coding DNA: TGTGCCAGCAGATCGAAAGAGACCCAGTACTTC.

This chain connects TRBV10-3 to TRBJ2-3; perhaps TRBD2 as D (6 bases). The CDR3 is 15 residues long. V lost 4 bases to trimming and J lost 0 bases, with 11 bases between them. CDR1 and CDR2 (germline): ENHRY, SYGVKD. For the CDR3, the DNA is TGTGCCATCAGTGCCAGGGACTCTAGCACAGATACGCAGTATTTT. This sequence encodes CAISARDSSTDTQYF.